The T cell receptor (beta chain) under discussion was sequenced for a study of T cell repertoires in cytomegalovirus infection. Background on the study: Public TCR beta signatures were indicative of both CMV infection and a matching HLA type.

Remarks on this clonotype: Antigen: not known.

In TCRdb, the reads were re-called with MiXCR into one record per CDR3 protein. The data contain about 220,000 distinct CDR3 sequences, around two fifths of them seen just once; the ten biggest clones take up 59%. The CDR3 extends over 15 amino acids. Germline loops: CDR1 SEHNR, CDR2 FQNEAQ (reference sequence). V was pared by 5 bases and J by 4 bases, with 15 bases between. This receptor was taken from a human donor in good health (CMV status not recorded). Some clones in this sample may be carry-over from other donors' samples. The rearrangement links TRBV7-9 to TRBJ2-1; tentative D call: TRBD2 (6 bases). The specimen was CD8+ T cells from cultured PBMCs, collected from culture after CMV antigen stimulation. The CDR3 reads CASSPPSAQYNEQFF. For the CDR3, the DNA is TGTGCCAGCAGCCCCCCTAGCGCCCAGTACAATGAGCAGTTCTTC.